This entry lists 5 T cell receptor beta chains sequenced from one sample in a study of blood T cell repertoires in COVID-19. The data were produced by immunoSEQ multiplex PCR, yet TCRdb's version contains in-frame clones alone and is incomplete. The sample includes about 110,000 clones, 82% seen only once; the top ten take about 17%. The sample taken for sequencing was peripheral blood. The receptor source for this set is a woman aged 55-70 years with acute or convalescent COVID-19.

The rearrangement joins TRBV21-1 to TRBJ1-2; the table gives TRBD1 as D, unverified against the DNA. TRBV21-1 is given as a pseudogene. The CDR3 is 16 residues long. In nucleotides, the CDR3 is TGTGCCAGCATCCTATCGACAGGTCTTAGGGCTGATGGCTACACCTTC. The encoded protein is CASILSTGLRADGYTF.

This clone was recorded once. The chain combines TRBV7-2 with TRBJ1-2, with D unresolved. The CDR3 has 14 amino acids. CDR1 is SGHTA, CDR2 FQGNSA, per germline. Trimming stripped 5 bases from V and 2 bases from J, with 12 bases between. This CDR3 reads CASSPTTANYGYTF. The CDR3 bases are TGTGCCAGCAGCCCGACAACAGCAAACTATGGCTACACCTTC.

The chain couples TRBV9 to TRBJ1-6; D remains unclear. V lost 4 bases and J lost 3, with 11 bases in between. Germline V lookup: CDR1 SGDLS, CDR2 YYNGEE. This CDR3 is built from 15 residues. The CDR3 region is CASSHGDDYNSPLHF. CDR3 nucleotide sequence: TGTGCCAGCAGCCACGGGGATGACTATAATTCACCCCTCCACTTT.

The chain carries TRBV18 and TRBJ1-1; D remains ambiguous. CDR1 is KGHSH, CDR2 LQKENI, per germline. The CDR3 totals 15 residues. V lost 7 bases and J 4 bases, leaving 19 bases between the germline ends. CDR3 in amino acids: CASFSATGVGTEAFF. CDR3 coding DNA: TGTGCCAGCTTCTCGGCGACCGGGGTCGGCACTGAAGCTTTCTTT.

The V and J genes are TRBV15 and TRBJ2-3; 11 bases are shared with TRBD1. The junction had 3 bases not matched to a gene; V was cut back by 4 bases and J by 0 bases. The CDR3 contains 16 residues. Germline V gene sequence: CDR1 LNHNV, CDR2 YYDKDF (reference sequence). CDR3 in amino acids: CATSMGQGGSTDTQYF. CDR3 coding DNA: TGTGCCACCAGCATGGGACAGGGGGGTAGCACAGATACGCAGTATTTT.